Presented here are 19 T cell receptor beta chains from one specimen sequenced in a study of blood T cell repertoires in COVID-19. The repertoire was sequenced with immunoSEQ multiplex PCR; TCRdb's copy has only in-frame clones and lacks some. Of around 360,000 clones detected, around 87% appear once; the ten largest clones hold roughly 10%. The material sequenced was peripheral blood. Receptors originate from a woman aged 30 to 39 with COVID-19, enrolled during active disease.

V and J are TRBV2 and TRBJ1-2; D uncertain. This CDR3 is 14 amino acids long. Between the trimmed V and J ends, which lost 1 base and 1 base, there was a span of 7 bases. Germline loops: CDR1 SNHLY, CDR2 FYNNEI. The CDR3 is CASSEGRLNYGYTF. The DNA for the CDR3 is TGTGCCAGCAGTGAAGGGAGGCTTAACTATGGCTACACCTTC. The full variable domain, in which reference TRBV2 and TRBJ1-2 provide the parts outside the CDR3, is EPEVTQTPSHQVTQMGQEVILRCVPISNHLYFYWYRQILGQKVEFLVSFYNNEISEKSEIFDDQFSVERPDGSNFTLKIRSTKLEDSAMYFCASSEGRLNYGYTFGSGTRLTVV.

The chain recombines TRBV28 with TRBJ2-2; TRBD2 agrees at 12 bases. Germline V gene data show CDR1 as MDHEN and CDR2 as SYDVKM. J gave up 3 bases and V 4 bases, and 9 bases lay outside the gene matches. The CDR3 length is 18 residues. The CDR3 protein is CASSSPTSGRRYTGELFF. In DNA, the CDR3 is TGTGCCAGCAGTTCGCCGACTAGCGGGAGAAGGTACACCGGGGAGCTGTTTTTT.

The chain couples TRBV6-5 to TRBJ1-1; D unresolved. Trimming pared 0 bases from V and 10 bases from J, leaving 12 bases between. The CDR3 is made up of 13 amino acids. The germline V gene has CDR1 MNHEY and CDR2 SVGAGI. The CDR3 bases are TGTGCCAGCAGTTACTCGAGTAACCCAGGAGCTTTCTTT. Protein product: CASSYSSNPGAFF.

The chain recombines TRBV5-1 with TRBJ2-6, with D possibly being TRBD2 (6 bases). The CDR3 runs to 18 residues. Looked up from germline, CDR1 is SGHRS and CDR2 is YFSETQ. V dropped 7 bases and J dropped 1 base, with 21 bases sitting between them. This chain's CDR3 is CASGGLPGEMSGANVLTF. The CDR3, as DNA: TGCGCCAGCGGGGGTTTACCGGGGGAGATGTCTGGGGCCAACGTCCTGACTTTC. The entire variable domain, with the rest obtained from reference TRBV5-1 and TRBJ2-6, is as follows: KAGVTQTPRYLIKTRGQQVTLSCSPISGHRSVSWYQQTPGQGLQFLFEYFSETQRNKGNFPGRFSGRQFSNSRSEMNVSTLELGDSALYLCASGGLPGEMSGANVLTFGAGSRLTVL.

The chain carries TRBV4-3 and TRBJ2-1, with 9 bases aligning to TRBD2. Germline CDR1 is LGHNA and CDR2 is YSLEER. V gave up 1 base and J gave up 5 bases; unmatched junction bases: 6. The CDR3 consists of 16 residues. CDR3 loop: CASSQVLAGLHNEQFF. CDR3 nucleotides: TGCGCCAGCAGCCAAGTGCTAGCGGGATTACACAATGAGCAGTTCTTC.

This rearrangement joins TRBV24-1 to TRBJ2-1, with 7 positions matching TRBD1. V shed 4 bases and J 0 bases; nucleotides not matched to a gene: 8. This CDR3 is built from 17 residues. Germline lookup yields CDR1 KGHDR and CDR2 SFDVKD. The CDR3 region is CATSEAGTASSYNEQFF. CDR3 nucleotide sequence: TGTGCCACCAGTGAAGCCGGGACAGCTAGCTCCTACAATGAGCAGTTCTTC.

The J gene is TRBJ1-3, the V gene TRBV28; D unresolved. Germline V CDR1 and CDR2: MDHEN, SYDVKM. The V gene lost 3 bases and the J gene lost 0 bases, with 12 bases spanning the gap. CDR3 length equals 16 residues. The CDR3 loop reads CASSFGVAVSGNTIYF. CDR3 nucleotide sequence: TGTGCCAGCAGTTTTGGCGTAGCCGTCTCTGGAAACACCATATATTTT.

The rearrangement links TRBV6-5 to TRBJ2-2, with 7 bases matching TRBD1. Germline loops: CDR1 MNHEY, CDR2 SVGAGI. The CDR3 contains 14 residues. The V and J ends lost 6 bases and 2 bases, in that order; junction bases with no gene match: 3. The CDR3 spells CASRDRRNTGELFF. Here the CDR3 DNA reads TGTGCCAGCAGGGACAGGAGAAACACCGGGGAGCTGTTTTTT.

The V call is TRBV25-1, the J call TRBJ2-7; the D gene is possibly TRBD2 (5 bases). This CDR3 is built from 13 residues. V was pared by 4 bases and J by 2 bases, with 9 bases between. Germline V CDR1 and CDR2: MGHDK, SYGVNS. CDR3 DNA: TGTGCCAGCAGTGGCGCCGGGACCTACGAGCAGTACTTC. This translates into CASSGAGTYEQYF.

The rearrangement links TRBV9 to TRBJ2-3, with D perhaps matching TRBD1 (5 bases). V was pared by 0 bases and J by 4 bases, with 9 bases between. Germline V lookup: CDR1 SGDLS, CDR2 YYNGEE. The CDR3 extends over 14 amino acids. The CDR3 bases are TGTGCCAGCAGCGTAGGACAGAGACCAGATACGCAGTATTTT. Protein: CASSVGQRPDTQYF.

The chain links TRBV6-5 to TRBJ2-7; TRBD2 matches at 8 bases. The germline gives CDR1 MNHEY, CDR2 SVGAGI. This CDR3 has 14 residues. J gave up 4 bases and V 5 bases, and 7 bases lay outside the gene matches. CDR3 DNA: TGTGCCAGCAGTCCTCGGGAGGGCCGTTACGAGCAGTACTTC. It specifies CASSPREGRYEQYF.

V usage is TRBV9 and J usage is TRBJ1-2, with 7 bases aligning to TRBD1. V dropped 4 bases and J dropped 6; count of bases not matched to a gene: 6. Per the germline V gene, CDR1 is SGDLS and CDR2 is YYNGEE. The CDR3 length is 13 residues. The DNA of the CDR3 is TGTGCCAGCAGCCCGGGAGGGGGCGATGGCTACACCTTC. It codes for CASSPGGGDGYTF. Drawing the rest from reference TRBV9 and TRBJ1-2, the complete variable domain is DSGVTQTPKHLITATGQRVTLRCSPRSGDLSVYWYQQSLDQGLQFLIQYYNGEERAKGNILERFSAQQFPDLHSELNLSSLELGDSALYFCASSPGGGDGYTFGSGTRLTVV.

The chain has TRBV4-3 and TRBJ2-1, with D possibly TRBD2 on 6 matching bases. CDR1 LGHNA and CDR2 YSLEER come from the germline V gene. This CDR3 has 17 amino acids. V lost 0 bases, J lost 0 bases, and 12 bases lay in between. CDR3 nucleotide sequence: TGCGCCAGCAGCCAAGATTTTAGCGGTAACTCCTACAATGAGCAGTTCTTC. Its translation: CASSQDFSGNSYNEQFF.

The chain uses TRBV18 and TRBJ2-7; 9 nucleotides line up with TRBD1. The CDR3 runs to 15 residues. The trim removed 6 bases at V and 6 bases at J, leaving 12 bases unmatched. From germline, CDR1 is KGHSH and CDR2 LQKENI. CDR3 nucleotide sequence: TGTGCCAGCTCCCGATCCGGGACAGGGACCACCGAGCAGTACTTC. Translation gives CASSRSGTGTTEQYF.

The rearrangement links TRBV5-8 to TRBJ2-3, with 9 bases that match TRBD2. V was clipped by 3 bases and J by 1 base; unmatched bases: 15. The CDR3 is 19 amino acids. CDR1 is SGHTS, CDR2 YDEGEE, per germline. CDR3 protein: CASSSGSGSPVGRTDTQYF. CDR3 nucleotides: TGTGCCAGCAGCTCCGGTAGCGGGAGCCCGGTAGGGCGCACAGATACGCAGTATTTT. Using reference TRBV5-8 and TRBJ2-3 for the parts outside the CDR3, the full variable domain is EAGVTQSPTHLIKTRGQQATLRCSPISGHTSVYWYQQALGLGLQFLLWYDEGEERNRGNFPPRFSGRQFPNYSSELNVNALELEDSALYLCASSSGSGSPVGRTDTQYFGPGTRLTVL.

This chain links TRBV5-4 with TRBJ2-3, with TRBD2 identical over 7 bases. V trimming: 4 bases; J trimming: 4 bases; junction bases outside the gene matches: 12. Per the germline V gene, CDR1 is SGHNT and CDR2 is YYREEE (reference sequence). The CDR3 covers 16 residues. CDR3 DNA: TGTGCCAGCAGCCCTTTAGCGGGCCTGGGCCCAGATACGCAGTATTTT. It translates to CASSPLAGLGPDTQYF. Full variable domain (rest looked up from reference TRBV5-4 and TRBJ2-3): ETGVTQSPTHLIKTRGQQVTLRCSSQSGHNTVSWYQQALGQGPQFIFQYYREEENGRGNFPPRFSGLQFPNYSSELNVNALELDDSALYLCASSPLAGLGPDTQYFGPGTRLTVL.

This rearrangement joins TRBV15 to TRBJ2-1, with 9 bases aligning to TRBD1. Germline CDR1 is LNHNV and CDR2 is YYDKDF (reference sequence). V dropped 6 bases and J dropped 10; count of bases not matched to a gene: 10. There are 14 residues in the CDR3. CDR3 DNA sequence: TGTGCCACCAGAAGGGGACAGGGAAGTGGCGAGCAGTTCTTC. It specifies CATRRGQGSGEQFF.

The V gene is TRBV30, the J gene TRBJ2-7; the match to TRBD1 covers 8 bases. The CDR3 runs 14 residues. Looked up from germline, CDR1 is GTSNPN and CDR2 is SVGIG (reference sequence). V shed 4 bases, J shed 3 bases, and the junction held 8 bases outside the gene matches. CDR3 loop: CAWNPGQVDYEQYF. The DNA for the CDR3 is TGTGCCTGGAACCCGGGACAGGTCGACTACGAGCAGTACTTC.

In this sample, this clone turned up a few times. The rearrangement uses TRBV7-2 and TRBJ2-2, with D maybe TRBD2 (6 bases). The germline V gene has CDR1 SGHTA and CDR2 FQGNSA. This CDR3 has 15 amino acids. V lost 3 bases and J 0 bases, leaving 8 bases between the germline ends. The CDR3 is CASSFSGTNTGELFF. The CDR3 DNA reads TGTGCCAGCAGCTTTAGCGGTACGAACACCGGGGAGCTGTTTTTT.